These 15 T cell receptor beta chains share one sample of origin, sequenced in a study of T cell responses to AZD1222 COVID-19 vaccine. Libraries were prepared by immunoSEQ multiplex PCR; TCRdb keeps only in-frame clonotypes and omits some of them. This sample has about 200,000 clones, with more than 85% found just once. This specimen consisted of peripheral blood, obtained 28 days after the second AZD1222 dose. Receptors originate from an adult who received the AZD1222 COVID-19 vaccine.

J is TRBJ1-2 and V is TRBV19; the match to TRBD1 covers 8 bases. Germline V CDR1 and CDR2: LNHDA, SQIVND (reference sequence). V lost 6 bases, J lost 5 bases, and 8 bases stayed unmatched. This CDR3 contains 14 residues. The CDR3 loop reads CASRGQGGEYGYTF. The CDR3, as DNA: TGTGCCAGTAGAGGACAGGGAGGGGAGTATGGCTACACCTTC.

The chain couples TRBV2 to TRBJ1-3, with D tentatively TRBD1 (6 bases). This CDR3 has 13 residues. The V and J ends lost 7 bases and 4 bases respectively, with 11 bases between them. The germline V gene has CDR1 SNHLY and CDR2 FYNNEI. CDR3 in amino acids: CASINRDGNTIYF. CDR3 in DNA: TGTGCCAGCATTAACAGGGACGGAAACACCATATATTTT.

The V and J genes are TRBV28 and TRBJ2-5; D is uncertain. This CDR3 is built from 14 residues. Trimming cost V 3 bases and J 1 base, with 9 bases left between them. Germline V lookup: CDR1 MDHEN, CDR2 SYDVKM. CDR3 region: CASSFGPVQETQYF. CDR3 nucleotides: TGTGCCAGCAGTTTCGGGCCAGTCCAAGAGACCCAGTACTTC.

The V and J genes are TRBV7-8 and TRBJ2-3; 8 bases fit TRBD1. Trimming cost V 4 bases and J 2 bases; bases outside gene matches: 8. CDR3 length: 16 amino acids. In germline, CDR1 is SGHVS, CDR2 FQNEAQ. CDR3 in amino acids: CASSSGTGLPTDTQYF. DNA for the CDR3: TGTGCCAGCAGCTCGGGGACAGGCTTACCCACAGATACGCAGTATTTT. Supplemented by reference TRBV7-8 and TRBJ2-3, the full variable domain reads GAGVSQSPRYKVAKRGQDVALRCDPISGHVSLFWYQQALGQGPEFLTYFQNEAQLDKSGLPSDRFFAERPEGSVSTLKIQRTQQEDSAVYLCASSSGTGLPTDTQYFGPGTRLTVL.

The chain employs TRBV12-5 and TRBJ2-3; 7 nucleotides align to TRBD2. The V gene's germline CDR1 is LGHNT and CDR2 FRNRAP. CDR3 length: 18 residues. The junction had 17 bases not matched to a gene; V was cut back by 2 bases and J by 6 bases. The DNA for the CDR3 is TGTGCTAGTGGTTTGCACTTTCTAGCGGCAGGCGATAGTGATACGCAGTATTTT. As protein: CASGLHFLAAGDSDTQYF. The complete variable domain, with remaining parts taken from reference TRBV12-5 and TRBJ2-3, reads DARVTQTPRHKVTEMGQEVTMRCQPILGHNTVFWYRQTMMQGLELLAYFRNRAPLDDSGMPKDRFSAEMPDATLATLKIQPSEPRDSAVYFCASGLHFLAAGDSDTQYFGPGTRLTVL.

The chain combines TRBV28 with TRBJ1-5; no firm D call. Trimming took 3 bases from V and 7 from J, leaving 10 bases between them. The CDR3 length is 13 residues. Germline CDR1 reads MDHEN; CDR2 reads SYDVKM. The CDR3: CASSFKRRQPQHF. Here the CDR3 DNA reads TGTGCCAGCAGTTTCAAGAGGCGACAGCCCCAGCATTTT.

V and J are TRBV29-1 and TRBJ2-7, with D tentatively TRBD1 or TRBD2 (5 bases each). Per germline, CDR1 SQVTM and CDR2 ANQGSEA. The germline V and J ends were trimmed by 0 bases and 6 bases, with 12 bases remaining between them. There are 13 residues in the CDR3. The CDR3 DNA is TGCAGCGTTGAAGAGGGGACCTGGGGCGAGCAGTACTTC. It translates to CSVEEGTWGEQYF.

The rearrangement joins TRBV9 to TRBJ2-2, with D unclear. The CDR3 extends over 13 amino acids. The V and J ends lost 6 bases and 2 bases respectively, with 8 bases between them. Per germline, CDR1 SGDLS and CDR2 YYNGEE. CDR3 sequence reads: CASKRVNTGELFF. The CDR3 DNA reads as TGTGCCAGCAAAAGGGTTAACACCGGGGAGCTGTTTTTT.

The chain couples TRBV5-1 to TRBJ1-6, with TRBD1 matching over 7 bases. This CDR3 contains 16 residues. V shed 4 bases and J 6 bases; nucleotides not matched to a gene: 10. CDR1 SGHRS and CDR2 YFSETQ come from the germline V gene. CDR3 region: CASSIGGQNFNSPLHF. The CDR3, as DNA: TGCGCCAGCAGCATAGGGGGACAGAACTTTAATTCACCCCTCCACTTT.

V is TRBV3-1 (or the pseudogene TRBV3-2) and J is TRBJ1-2, with TRBD1 identical over 9 bases. V gave up 6 bases and J gave up 4 bases; unmatched junction bases: 12. The CDR3 extends over 16 amino acids. Germline V lookup: CDR1 LGHDT, CDR2 YNNKEL (reference sequence). The CDR3 region is CASRLPQGALCYGYTF. DNA for the CDR3: TGTGCCAGCAGACTACCACAGGGGGCGCTTTGCTATGGCTACACCTTC.

The DNA of the CDR3 is TGTGCCAGCAGCTTAGAAGAACTGGGAGAACCCGAAGCTTTCTTT. This gives the protein CASSLEELGEPEAFF. The chain has TRBV7-9 and TRBJ1-1; no firm D call. The V end lost 1 base, the J end lost 8 bases, and 17 bases lay between the germline ends. This CDR3 has 15 residues. Germline loops: CDR1 SEHNR, CDR2 FQNEAQ (reference sequence).

The CDR3 is CATSGGAGVVDTQYF. The CDR3 DNA reads TGTGCCACCAGTGGGGGAGCGGGAGTGGTAGATACGCAGTATTTT. The rearrangement links TRBV24-1 to TRBJ2-3, with 8 bases aligning to TRBD2. The V gene end was trimmed by 5 bases and the J gene end by 5 bases; junction bases not matched to a gene: 8. The CDR3 runs 15 residues. Germline V CDR1 and CDR2: KGHDR, SFDVKD.

V and J are TRBV4-2 and TRBJ1-1; TRBD1 might be the D (5 bases). V was trimmed by 4 bases and J by 1 base, leaving 19 bases between them. Germline V gene sequence: CDR1 LGHNA, CDR2 YNFKEQ. CDR3 size: 17 residues. The CDR3 here is CASSLNPNPGPNTEAFF. Here the CDR3 DNA reads TGTGCCAGCAGCCTAAATCCGAACCCGGGACCGAACACTGAAGCTTTCTTT.

The J gene is TRBJ2-2, the V gene TRBV2; D ambiguous. Germline CDR1 is SNHLY and CDR2 is FYNNEI. The CDR3 loop spans 12 amino acids. Trimming removed 4 bases from V and 7 bases from J, with 7 bases in between. The DNA for the CDR3 is TGTGCCAGCAGTGCAGACTTCGGGGAGCTGTTTTTT. It yields the protein CASSADFGELFF.

The rearrangement links TRBV10-3 to TRBJ1-1; D is undetermined. This CDR3 spans 12 amino acids. Germline V gives CDR1 ENHRY, CDR2 SYGVKD. With 6 bases removed from V and 4 bases from J, the gap between germline ends came to 9 bases. CDR3 loop: CAISEARTEAFF. The CDR3 coding sequence is TGTGCCATCAGCGAGGCACGCACTGAAGCTTTCTTT.